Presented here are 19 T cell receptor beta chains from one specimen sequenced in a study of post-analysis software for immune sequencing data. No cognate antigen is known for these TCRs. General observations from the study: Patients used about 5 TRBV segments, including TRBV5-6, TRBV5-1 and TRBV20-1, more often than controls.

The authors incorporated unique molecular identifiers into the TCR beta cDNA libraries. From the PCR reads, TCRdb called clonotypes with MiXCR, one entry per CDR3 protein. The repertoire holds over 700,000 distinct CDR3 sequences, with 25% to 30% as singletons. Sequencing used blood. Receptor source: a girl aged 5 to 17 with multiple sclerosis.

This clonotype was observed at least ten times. This CDR3 reads CASSADRDYGYTF. The CDR3 DNA reads TGCGCCAGCAGTGCGGACCGCGACTATGGCTACACCTTC. The chain uses TRBV10-2 and TRBJ1-2; D call uncertain. Germline V gene data show CDR1 as WSHSY and CDR2 as SAAADI. Trimming removed 4 bases from V and 3 bases from J, with 9 bases in between. The CDR3 spans 13 residues.

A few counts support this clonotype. The chain's CDR3 is CASTNPEGGPSEQFF. The CDR3 bases are TGTGCCAGCACAAACCCTGAGGGGGGACCGAGTGAGCAGTTCTTC. This chain connects TRBV27 to TRBJ2-1; D might be TRBD1 or TRBD2, each matching 6 bases. Germline CDR1 is MNHEY and CDR2 is SMNVEV (reference sequence). CDR3 length: 15 amino acids. With 7 bases removed from V and 9 bases from J, the gap between germline ends came to 22 bases.

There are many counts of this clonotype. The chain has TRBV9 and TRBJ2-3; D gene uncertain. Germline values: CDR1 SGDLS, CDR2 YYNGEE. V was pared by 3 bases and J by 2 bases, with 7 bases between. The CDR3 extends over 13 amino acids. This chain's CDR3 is CASSGRPTDTQYF. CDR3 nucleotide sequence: TGTGCCAGCAGCGGAAGGCCCACAGATACGCAGTATTTT.

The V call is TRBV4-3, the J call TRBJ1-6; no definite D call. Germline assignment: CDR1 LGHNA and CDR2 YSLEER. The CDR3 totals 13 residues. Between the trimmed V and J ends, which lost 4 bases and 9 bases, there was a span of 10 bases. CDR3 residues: CASSPVGGSPLHF. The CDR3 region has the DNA TGCGCCAGCAGCCCCGTAGGCGGTTCACCCCTCCACTTT.

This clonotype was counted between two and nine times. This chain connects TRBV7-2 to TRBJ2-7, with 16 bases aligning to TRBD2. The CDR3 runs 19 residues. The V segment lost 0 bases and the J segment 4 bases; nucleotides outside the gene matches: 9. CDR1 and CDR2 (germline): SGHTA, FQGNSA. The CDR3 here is CASSLASGTSGRALYEQYF. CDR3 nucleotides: TGTGCCAGCAGCTTAGCTTCGGGGACTAGCGGGAGGGCCTTGTACGAGCAGTACTTC.

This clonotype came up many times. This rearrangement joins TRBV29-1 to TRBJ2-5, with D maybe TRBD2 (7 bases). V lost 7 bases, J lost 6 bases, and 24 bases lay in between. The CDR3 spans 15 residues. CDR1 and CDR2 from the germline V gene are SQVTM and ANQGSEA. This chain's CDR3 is CSADGQGGVAKTQYF. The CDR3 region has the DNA TGCAGCGCCGATGGACAAGGGGGGGTCGCCAAGACCCAGTACTTC.

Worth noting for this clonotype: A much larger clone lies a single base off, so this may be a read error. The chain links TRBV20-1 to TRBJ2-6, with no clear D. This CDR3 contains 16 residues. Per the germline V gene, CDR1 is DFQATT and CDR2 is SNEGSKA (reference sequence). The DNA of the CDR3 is TGCAGTGCCCCGCCGGGCGGCTTAGCTGGGACCAACGTCCTGACTTTC. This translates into CSAPPGGLAGTNVLTF.

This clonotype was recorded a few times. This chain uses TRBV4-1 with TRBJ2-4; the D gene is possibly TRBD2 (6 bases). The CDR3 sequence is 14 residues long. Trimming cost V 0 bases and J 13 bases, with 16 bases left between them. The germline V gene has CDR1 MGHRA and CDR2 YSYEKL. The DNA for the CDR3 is TGCGCCAGCAGCCAAGATAGCGGTCCGGGGGAGCAGTACTTC. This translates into CASSQDSGPGEQYF.

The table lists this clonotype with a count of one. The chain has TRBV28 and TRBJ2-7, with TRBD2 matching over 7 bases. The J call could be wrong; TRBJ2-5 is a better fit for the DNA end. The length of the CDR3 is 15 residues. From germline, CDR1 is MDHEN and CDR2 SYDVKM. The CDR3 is CASSPPPSGVETQYF. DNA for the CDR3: TGTGCCAGCAGCCCGCCCCCCAGCGGGGTTGAGACCCAGTACTTC.

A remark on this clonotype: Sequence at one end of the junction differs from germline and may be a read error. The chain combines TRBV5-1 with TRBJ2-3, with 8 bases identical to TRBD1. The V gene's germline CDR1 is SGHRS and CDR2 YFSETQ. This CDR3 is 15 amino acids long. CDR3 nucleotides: TGCGCCAACAGCCGGGACAGGCAGGGCACAGATACGCAGTATTTT. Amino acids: CANSRDRQGTDTQYF. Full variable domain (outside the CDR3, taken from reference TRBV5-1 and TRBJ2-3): KAGVTQTPRYLIKTRGQQVTLSCSPISGHRSVSWYQQTPGQGLQFLFEYFSETQRNKGNFPGRFSGRQFSNSRSEMNVSTLELGDSALYLCANSRDRQGTDTQYFGPGTRLTVL.

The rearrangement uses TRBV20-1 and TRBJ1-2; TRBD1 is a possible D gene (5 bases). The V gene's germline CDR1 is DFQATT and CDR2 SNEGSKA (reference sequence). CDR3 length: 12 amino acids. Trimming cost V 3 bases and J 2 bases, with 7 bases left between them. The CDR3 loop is CSARRTNYGYTF. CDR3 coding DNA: TGCAGTGCTAGGAGGACAAACTATGGCTACACCTTC.

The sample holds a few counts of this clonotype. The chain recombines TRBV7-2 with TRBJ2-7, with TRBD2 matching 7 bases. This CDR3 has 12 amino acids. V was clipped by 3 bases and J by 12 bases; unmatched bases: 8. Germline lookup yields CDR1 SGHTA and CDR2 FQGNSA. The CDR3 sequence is CASSFREARGYF. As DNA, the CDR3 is TGTGCCAGCAGCTTCCGGGAGGCGAGGGGGTACTTC.

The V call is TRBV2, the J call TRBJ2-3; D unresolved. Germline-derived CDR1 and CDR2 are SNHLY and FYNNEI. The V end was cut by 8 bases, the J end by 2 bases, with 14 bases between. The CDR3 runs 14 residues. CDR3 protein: CASGKAVITDTQYF. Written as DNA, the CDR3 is TGTGCCAGCGGGAAGGCGGTAATCACAGATACGCAGTATTTT.

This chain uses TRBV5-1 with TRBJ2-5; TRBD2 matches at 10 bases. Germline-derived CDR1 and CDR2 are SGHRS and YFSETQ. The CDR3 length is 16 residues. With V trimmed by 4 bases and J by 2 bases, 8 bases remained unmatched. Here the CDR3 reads CASSPQLAGFQETQYF. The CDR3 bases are TGCGCCAGCAGCCCACAACTAGCGGGGTTTCAAGAGACCCAGTACTTC.

CDR3 in amino acids: CASSFRGADGNEQYF. DNA for the CDR3: TGTGCCAGCAGTTTTCGGGGGGCGGACGGCAATGAGCAGTACTTC. V is TRBV12-3 or TRBV12-4 and J is TRBJ2-7, with a possible D match to TRBD2 (7 bases). Trimming stripped 3 bases from V and 7 bases from J, with 19 bases between. CDR3 size: 15 residues.

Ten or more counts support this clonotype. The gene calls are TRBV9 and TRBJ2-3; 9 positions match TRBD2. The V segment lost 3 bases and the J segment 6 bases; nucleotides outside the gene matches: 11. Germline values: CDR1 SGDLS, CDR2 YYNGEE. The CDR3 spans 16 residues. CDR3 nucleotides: TGTGCCAGCAGCGATATCGCGGGAGGGCCTGCGGATACGCAGTATTTT. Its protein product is CASSDIAGGPADTQYF.

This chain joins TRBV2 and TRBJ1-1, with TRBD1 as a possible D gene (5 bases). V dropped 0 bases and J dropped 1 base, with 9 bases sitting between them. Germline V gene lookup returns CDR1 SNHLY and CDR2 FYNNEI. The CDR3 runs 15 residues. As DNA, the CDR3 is TGTGCCAGCAGTGAAGCGCGGAGGGGGAACACTGAAGCTTTCTTT. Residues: CASSEARRGNTEAFF.

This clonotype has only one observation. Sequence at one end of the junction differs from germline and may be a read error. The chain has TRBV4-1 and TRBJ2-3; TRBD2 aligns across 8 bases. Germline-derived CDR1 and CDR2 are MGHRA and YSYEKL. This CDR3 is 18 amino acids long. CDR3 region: CASSQDGVSGAAGDMQYF. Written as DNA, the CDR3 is TGCGCCAGCAGCCAAGATGGCGTTAGCGGGGCCGCAGGGGATATGCAGTATTTT.

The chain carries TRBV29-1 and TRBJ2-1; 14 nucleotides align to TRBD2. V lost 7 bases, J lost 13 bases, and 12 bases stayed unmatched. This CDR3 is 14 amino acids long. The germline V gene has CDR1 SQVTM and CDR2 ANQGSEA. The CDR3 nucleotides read TGCAGCGCTGGGACTAGCGGGGGTATAAAGACCCAGTTCTTC. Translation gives CSAGTSGGIKTQFF.